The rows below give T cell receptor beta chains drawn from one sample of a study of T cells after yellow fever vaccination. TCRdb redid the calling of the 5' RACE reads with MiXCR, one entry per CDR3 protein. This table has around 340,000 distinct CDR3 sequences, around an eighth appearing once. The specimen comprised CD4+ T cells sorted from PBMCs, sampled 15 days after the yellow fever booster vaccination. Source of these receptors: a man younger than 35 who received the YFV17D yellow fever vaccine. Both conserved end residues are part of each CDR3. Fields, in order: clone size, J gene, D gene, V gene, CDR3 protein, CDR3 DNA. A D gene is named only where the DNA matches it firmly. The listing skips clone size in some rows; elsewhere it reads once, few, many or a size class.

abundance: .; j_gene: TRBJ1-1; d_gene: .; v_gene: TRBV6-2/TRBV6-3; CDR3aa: CASIRGGDTEAFF; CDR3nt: TGTGCCAGCATTCGGGGAGGGGACACTGAAGCTTTCTTT
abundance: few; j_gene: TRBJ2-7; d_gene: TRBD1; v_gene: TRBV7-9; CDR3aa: CASSSQGEGEYF; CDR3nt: TGTGCCAGCAGCTCACAGGGGGAAGGGGAGTACTTC
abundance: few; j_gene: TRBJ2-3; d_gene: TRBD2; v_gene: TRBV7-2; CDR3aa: CASSFGGEQGKNTQYF; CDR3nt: TGTGCCAGCAGCTTCGGGGGGGAGCAGGGAAAGAATACGCAGTATTTT
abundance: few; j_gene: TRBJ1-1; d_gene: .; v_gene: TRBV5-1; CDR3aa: CASSLAGLKDTEAFF; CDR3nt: TGCGCCAGCAGCTTGGCAGGATTAAAGGACACTGAAGCTTTCTTT
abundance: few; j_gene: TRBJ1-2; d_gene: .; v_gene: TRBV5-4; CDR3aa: CASTPRGNTYGYTF; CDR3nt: TGTGCCAGCACCCCCAGAGGAAATACCTATGGCTACACCTTC
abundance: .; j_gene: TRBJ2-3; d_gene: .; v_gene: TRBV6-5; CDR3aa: CASRPRELSTDTQYF; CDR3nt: TGTGCCAGCAGGCCGAGGGAGCTGAGCACAGATACGCAGTATTTT
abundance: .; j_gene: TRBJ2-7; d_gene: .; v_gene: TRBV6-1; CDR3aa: CASSEGSGQLYEQYF; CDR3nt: TGTGCCAGCAGTGAAGGGTCAGGGCAGCTCTACGAGCAGTACTTC
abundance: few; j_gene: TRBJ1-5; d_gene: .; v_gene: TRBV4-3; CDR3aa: CASSQGWGGNQPQHF; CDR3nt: TGCGCCAGCAGCCAAGGATGGGGTGGCAATCAGCCCCAGCATTTT
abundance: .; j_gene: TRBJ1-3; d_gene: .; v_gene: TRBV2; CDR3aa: CARAGRATGNTIYF; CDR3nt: TGTGCCAGAGCAGGACGGGCAACCGGAAACACCATATATTTT
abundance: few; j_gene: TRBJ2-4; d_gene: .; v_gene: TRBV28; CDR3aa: CASTLGQFNIQYF; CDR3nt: TGTGCCAGCACCCTCGGACAGTTCAACATTCAGTACTTC
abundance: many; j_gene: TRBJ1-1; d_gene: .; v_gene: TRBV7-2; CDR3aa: CASSFQNTEAFF; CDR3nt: TGTGCCAGCAGCTTCCAGAACACTGAAGCTTTCTTT
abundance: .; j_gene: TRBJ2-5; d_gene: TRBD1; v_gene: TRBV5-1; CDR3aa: CASSLRTGKETQYF; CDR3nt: TGCGCCAGCAGCCTGAGGACAGGCAAGGAGACCCAGTACTTC
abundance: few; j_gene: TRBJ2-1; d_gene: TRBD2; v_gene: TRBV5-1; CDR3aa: CASSSSSGGASYNEQFF; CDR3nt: TGCGCCAGCAGTTCTTCTAGCGGGGGGGCCTCCTACAATGAGCAGTTCTTC
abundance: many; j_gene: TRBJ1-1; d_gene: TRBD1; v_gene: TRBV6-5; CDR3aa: CASSWRTGGHTEAFF; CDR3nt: TGTGCCAGCAGCTGGCGAACAGGGGGGCACACTGAAGCTTTCTTT
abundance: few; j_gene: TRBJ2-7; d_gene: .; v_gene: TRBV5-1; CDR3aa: CASSPGGGPSEQYF; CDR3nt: TGCGCCAGCAGCCCGGGTGGCGGGCCCTCCGAGCAGTACTTC
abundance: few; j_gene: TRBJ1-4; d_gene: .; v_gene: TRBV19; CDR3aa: CASSWRGKLFF; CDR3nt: TGTGCCAGTAGTTGGCGGGGAAAACTGTTTTTT
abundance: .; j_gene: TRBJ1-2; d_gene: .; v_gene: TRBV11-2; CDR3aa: CASSDDGLYGYTF; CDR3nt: TGTGCCAGCAGCGACGACGGGCTGTATGGCTACACCTTC
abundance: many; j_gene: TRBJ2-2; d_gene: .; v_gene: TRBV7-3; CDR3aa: CASNDKAGELFF; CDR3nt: TGTGCCAGCAACGATAAAGCGGGGGAGCTGTTTTTT
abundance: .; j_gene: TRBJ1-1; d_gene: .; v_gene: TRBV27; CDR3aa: CASSLLHQNTEAFF; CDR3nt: TGTGCCAGCAGTTTATTACACCAGAACACTGAAGCTTTCTTT
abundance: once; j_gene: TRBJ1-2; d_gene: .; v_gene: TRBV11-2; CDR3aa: CASILNTDWGYTF; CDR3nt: TGTGCCAGCATCTTAAATACGGATTGGGGCTACACCTTC
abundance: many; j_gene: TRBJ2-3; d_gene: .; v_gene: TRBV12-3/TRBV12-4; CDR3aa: CASRPTSRYTDTQYF; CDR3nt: TGTGCCAGCAGACCCACTAGCAGATACACAGATACGCAGTATTTT
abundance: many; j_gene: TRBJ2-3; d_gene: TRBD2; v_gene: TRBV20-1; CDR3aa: CSAPRLAGSTDTQYF; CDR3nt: TGCAGTGCCCCGCGACTAGCGGGAAGCACAGATACGCAGTATTTT
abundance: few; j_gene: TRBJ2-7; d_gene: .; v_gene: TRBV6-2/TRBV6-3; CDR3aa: CASSYPTGRTGSGEQYF; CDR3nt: TGTGCCAGCAGTTACCCTACCGGGCGCACGGGGTCGGGCGAGCAGTACTTC
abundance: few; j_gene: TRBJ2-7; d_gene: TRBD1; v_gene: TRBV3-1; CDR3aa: CASSQVQGAIYEQYF; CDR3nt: TGTGCCAGCAGCCAAGTCCAGGGGGCGATCTACGAGCAGTACTTC
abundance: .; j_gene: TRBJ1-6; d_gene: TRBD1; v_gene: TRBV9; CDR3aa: CASSVGTGGYSPLHF; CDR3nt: TGTGCCAGCAGCGTGGGGACAGGGGGATATTCACCCCTCCACTTT
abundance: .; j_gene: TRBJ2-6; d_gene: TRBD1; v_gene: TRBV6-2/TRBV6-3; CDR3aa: CASSSGQAHSGANVLTF; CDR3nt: TGTGCCAGCAGTTCGGGACAGGCGCACTCTGGGGCCAACGTCCTGACTTTC
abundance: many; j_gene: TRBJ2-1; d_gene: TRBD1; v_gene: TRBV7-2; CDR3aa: CASSQRQGKFF; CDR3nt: TGTGCCAGCAGCCAGAGACAGGGCAAGTTCTTC
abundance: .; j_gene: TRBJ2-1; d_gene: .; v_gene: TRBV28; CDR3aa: CASGGDGRQFF; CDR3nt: TGTGCCAGCGGGGGCGATGGTCGGCAGTTCTTC
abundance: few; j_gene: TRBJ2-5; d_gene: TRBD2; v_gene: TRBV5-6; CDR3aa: CASSPLTSGGPQETQYF; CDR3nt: TGTGCCAGCAGCCCGTTGACTAGCGGGGGGCCCCAAGAGACCCAGTACTTC